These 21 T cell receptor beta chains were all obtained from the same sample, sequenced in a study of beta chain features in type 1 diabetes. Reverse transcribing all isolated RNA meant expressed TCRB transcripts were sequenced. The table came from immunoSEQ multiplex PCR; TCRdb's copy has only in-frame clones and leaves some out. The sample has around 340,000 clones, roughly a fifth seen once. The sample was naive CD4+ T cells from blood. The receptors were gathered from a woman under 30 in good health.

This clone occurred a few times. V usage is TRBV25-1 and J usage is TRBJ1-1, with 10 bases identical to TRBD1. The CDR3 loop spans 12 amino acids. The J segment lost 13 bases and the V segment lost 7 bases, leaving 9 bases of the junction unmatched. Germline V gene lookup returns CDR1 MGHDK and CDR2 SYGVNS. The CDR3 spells CASTGTGDSHFF. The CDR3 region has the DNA TGTGCCAGCACCGGGACAGGGGATTCGCATTTCTTT.

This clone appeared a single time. Written as DNA, the CDR3 is TGTGCCAGCAGTTTACCTAGCGGGGGGTCCTACAATGAGCAGTTCTTC. This encodes CASSLPSGGSYNEQFF. The rearrangement uses TRBV28 and TRBJ2-1; 11 positions match TRBD2. The V gene end was trimmed by 2 bases and the J gene end by 1 base; junction bases not matched to a gene: 1. The CDR3 contains 16 residues. Germline lookup yields CDR1 MDHEN and CDR2 SYDVKM.

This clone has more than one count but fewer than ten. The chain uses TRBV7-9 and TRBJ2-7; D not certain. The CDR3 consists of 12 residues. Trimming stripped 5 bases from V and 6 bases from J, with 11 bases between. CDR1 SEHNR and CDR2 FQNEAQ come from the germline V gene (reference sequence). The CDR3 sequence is CASSPLSLEQYF. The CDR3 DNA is TGTGCCAGCAGCCCCCTTTCACTCGAGCAGTACTTC.

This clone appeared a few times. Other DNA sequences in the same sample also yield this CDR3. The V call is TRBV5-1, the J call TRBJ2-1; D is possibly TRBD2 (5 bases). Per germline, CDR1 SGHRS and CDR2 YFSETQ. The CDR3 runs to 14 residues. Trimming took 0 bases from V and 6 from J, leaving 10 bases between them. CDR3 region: CASSLAPGGNEQFF. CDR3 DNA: TGCGCCAGCAGCTTGGCGCCAGGAGGCAATGAGCAGTTCTTC. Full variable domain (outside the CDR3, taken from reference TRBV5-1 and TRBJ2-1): KAGVTQTPRYLIKTRGQQVTLSCSPISGHRSVSWYQQTPGQGLQFLFEYFSETQRNKGNFPGRFSGRQFSNSRSEMNVSTLELGDSALYLCASSLAPGGNEQFFGPGTRLTVL.

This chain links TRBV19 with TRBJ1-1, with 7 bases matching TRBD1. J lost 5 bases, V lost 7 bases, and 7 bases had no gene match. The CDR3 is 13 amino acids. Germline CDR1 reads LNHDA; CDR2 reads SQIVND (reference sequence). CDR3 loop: CASTGTERTEAFF. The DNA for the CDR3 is TGTGCCAGTACCGGGACAGAAAGGACTGAAGCTTTCTTT. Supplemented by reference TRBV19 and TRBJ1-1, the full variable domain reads DGGITQSPKYLFRKEGQNVTLSCEQNLNHDAMYWYRQDPGQGLRLIYYSQIVNDFQKGDIAEGYSVSREKKESFPLTVTSAQKNPTAFYLCASTGTERTEAFFGQGTRLTVV.

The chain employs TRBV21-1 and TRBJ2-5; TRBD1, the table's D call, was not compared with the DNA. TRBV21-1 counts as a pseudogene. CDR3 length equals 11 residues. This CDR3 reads CATWAGETQYF. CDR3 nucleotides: TGTGCCACTTGGGCAGGGGAGACCCAGTACTTC.

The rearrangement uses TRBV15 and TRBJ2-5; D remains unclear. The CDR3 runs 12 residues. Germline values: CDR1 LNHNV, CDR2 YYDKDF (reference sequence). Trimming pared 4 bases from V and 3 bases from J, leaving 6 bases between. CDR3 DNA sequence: TGTGCCACCAGCATAGCCGAAGAGACCCAGTACTTC. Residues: CATSIAEETQYF.

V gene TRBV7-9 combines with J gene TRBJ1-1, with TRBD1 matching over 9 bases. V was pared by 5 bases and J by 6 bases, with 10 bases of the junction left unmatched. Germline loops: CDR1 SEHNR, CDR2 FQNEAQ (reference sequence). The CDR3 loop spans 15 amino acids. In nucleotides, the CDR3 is TGTGCCAGCAGCCTGAACCCGACAGGGGGGTCTGAAGCTTTCTTT. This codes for CASSLNPTGGSEAFF.

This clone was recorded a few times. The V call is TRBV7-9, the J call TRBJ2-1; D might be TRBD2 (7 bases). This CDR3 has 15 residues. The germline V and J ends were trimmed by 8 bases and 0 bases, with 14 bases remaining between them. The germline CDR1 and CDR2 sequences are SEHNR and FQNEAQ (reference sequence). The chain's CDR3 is CASSRGASSYNEQFF. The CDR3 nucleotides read TGTGCCAGCTCCCGGGGGGCCAGCTCCTACAATGAGCAGTTCTTC.

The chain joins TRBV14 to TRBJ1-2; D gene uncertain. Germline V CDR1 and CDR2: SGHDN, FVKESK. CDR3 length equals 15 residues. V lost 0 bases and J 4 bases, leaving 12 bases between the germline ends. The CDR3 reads CASSQDAGSAYGYTF. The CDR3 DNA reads TGTGCCAGCAGCCAAGATGCGGGGAGTGCCTATGGCTACACCTTC.

This CDR3 reads CASILGQGNTEAFF. CDR3 sequence (DNA): TGCGCCAGCATCTTAGGACAGGGGAACACTGAAGCTTTCTTT. This chain connects TRBV5-1 to TRBJ1-1, with 8 bases that match TRBD1. CDR1 is SGHRS and CDR2 is YFSETQ in the germline V gene. V lost 6 bases to trimming and J lost 1 base; unmatched junction nucleotides: 5. There are 14 residues in the CDR3.

The CDR3 DNA sequence: TGCAGTGCTAGTGCGGCGTACGAGCAGTACTTC. It translates to CSASAAYEQYF. This rearrangement joins TRBV20-1 to TRBJ2-7; D call uncertain. CDR1 is DFQATT and CDR2 is SNEGSKA in the germline V gene (reference sequence). The CDR3 is made up of 11 amino acids. Trimming shortened V by 3 bases and J by 4 bases, and 7 bases separated the two germline ends.

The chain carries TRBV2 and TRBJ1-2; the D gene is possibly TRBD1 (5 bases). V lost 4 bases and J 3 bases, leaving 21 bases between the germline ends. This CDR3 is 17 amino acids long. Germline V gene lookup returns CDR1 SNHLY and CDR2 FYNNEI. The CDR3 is CASSGWGREKVHYGYTF. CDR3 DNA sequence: TGTGCCAGCAGTGGATGGGGCAGGGAAAAGGTTCACTATGGCTACACCTTC.

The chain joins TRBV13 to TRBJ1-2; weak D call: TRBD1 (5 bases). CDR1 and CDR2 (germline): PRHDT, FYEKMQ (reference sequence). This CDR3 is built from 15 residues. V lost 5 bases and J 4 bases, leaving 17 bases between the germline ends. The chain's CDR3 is CASSPRRGQGYGYTF. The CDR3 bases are TGTGCCAGCAGCCCCCGGCGAGGCCAGGGCTATGGCTACACCTTC. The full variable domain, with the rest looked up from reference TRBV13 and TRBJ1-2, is AAGVIQSPRHLIKEKRETATLKCYPIPRHDTVYWYQQGPGQDPQFLISFYEKMQSDKGSIPDRFSAQQFSDYHSELNMSSLELGDSALYFCASSPRRGQGYGYTFGSGTRLTVV.

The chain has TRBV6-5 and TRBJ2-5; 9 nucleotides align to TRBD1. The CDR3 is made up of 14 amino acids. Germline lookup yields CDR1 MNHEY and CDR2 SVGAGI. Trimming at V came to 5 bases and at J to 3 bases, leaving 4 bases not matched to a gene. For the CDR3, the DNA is TGTGCCAGCAGTACGACAGGGGGGGAAGAGACCCAGTACTTC. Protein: CASSTTGGEETQYF.

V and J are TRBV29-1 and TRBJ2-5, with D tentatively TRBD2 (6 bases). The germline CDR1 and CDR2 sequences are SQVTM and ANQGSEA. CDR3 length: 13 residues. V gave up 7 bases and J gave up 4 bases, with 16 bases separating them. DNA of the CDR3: TGCAGCGGTGCAACTAGCCGGCGAGAGACCCAGTACTTC. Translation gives CSGATSRRETQYF. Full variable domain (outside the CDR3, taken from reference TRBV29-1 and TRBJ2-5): SAVISQKPSRDICQRGTSLTIQCQVDSQVTMMFWYRQQPGQSLTLIATANQGSEATYESGFVIDKFPISRPNLTFSTLTVSNMSPEDSSIYLCSGATSRRETQYFGPGTRLLVL.

The DNA of the CDR3 is TGTGCCAGCAGCTTAGATGGCGGGAACACCGGGGAGCTGTTTTTT. Amino acids: CASSLDGGNTGELFF. The genes are TRBV13 and TRBJ2-2; D is ambiguous. Germline CDR1 PRHDT, CDR2 FYEKMQ (reference sequence). Trimming removed 1 base from V and 1 base from J, with 7 bases in between. The CDR3 is 15 residues long.

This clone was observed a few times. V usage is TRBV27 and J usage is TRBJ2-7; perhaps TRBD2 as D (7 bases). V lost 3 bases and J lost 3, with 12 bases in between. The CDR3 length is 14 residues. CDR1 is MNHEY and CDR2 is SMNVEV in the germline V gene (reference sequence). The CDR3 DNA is TGTGCCAGCAGTTTTGGGGGAGGGGGCTACGAGCAGTACTTC. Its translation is CASSFGGGGYEQYF.

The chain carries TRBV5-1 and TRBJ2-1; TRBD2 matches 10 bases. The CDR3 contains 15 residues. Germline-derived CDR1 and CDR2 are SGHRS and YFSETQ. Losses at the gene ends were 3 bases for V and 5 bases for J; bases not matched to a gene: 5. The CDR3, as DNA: TGCGCCAGCAGCTCCCGACTAGCGGGCGACAATGAGCAGTTCTTC. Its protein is CASSSRLAGDNEQFF.

The CDR3 protein is CAWNGQLNEKLFF. DNA for the CDR3: TGTGCCTGGAACGGACAGCTTAATGAAAAACTGTTTTTT. The chain carries TRBV30 and TRBJ1-4; tentative D call: TRBD1 (6 bases). V was pared by 4 bases and J by 4 bases, with 10 bases between. CDR3 size: 13 residues. Germline CDR1 is GTSNPN and CDR2 is SVGIG (reference sequence).

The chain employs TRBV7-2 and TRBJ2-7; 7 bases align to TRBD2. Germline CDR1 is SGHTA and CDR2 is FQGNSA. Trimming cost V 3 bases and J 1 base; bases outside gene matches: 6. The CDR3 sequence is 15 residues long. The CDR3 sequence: CASSFLGGTSYEQYF. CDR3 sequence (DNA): TGTGCCAGCAGCTTTTTGGGAGGGACGTCCTACGAGCAGTACTTC.